The entry below gives a single TCR beta chain sequence along with its context. The CDR3 has 14 residues. CDR1 is SGHTA and CDR2 is FQGNSA in the germline V gene. V shed 5 bases, J shed 3 bases, and the junction held 6 bases outside the gene matches. This specimen belongs to a study of control samples from healthy donors and cancer patients. The data were produced by immunoSEQ multiplex PCR, yet TCRdb's version contains in-frame clones alone and is incomplete. The sample gives 65,000 to 100,000 clones, around 87% of which show up once; around a fifth is in the top ten. This rearrangement joins TRBV7-2 to TRBJ1-1; 7 bases map to TRBD1. The sequence was obtained from a man aged 50 to 60 in good health. What was sequenced was blood. CDR3 residues: CASSVTGVDTEAFF. In nucleotides, the CDR3 is TGTGCCAGCAGCGTTACAGGGGTCGACACTGAAGCTTTCTTT.